This is a list of T cell receptor beta chains from one sample in a study of Graves' ophthalmopathy and Graves' hyperthyroidism. One entry per CDR3 protein results from TCRdb running MiXCR on the multiplex PCR reads. The data contain 200,000 to 300,000 distinct CDR3 sequences, around 42% of them singletons. The material sequenced was peripheral blood. All receptors derive from an adult man with Graves' ophthalmopathy. CDR3s include the opening cysteine and the closing phenylalanine or tryptophan. A D gene is named only where the DNA matches it firmly. Expanded clones are given a class, and other clones once, few, many or no size at all.

v_call	clone_size	d_call	j_call	cdr3_nt	cdr3_aa
TRBV6-5	NA	NA	TRBJ2-2	TGTGCCAGCAGTTACGCGGGGGCCGGGGCCGGGGAGCTGTTTTTT	CASSYAGAGAGELFF
TRBV7-3	NA	TRBD2	TRBJ2-6	TGTGCCAGCAGCTCCGGACTAGCTGGAGGGGCCAACGTCCTGACTTTC	CASSSGLAGGANVLTF
TRBV9	few	NA	TRBJ1-2	TGTGCCAGCAGCGTTTCAGCTAACTATGGCTACACCTTC	CASSVSANYGYTF
TRBV7-2	NA	TRBD1	TRBJ1-1	TGTGCCAGCAGTCGGACAGGGGGAGAATACACTGAAGCTTTCTTT	CASSRTGGEYTEAFF
TRBV6-5	few	NA	TRBJ2-7	TGTGCCAGCAGAAGACTAGGCTCCTACGAGCAGTACTTC	CASRRLGSYEQYF
TRBV6-5	NA	NA	TRBJ2-6	TGTGCCAGCAGCTACACGGTGACAGGGGCCAACGTCCTGACTTTC	CASSYTVTGANVLTF
TRBV7-2	few	TRBD2	TRBJ2-5	TGTGCCAGCAGCTTAGGGCGAGGACTAGCGTTCCAAGAGACCCAGTACTTC	CASSLGRGLAFQETQYF
TRBV12-3/TRBV12-4	few	TRBD2	TRBJ2-5	TGTGCCAGCAGTCCCCCGGGGGGAGAGACCCAGTACTTC	CASSPPGGETQYF
TRBV2	NA	TRBD1	TRBJ1-1	TGTGCCAGCAGTCCGGGACAGGAAAGCAAGGGGACTGAAGCTTTCTTT	CASSPGQESKGTEAFF
TRBV5-1	few	NA	TRBJ1-4	TGTGCCAGCAGCTTAGGGGGGCCCGAAAAACTGTTTTTT	CASSLGGPEKLFF
TRBV29-1	many	NA	TRBJ1-1	TGCAGCGTAACGGGGAGGAACACTGAAGCTTTCTTT	CSVTGRNTEAFF
TRBV6-5	NA	NA	TRBJ2-7	TGTGCCAGTAACGCCGGGACGGGGGAGCAGTACTTC	CASNAGTGEQYF
TRBV4-1	NA	NA	TRBJ1-6	TGCGCCAGCAGCCAAGCCCCTCACTCCTATAATTCACCCCTCCACTTT	CASSQAPHSYNSPLHF
TRBV29-1	many	TRBD1	TRBJ2-7	TGCAGCGCCGAGACGACAGGGGGCTACGAGCAGTACTTC	CSAETTGGYEQYF
TRBV12-3/TRBV12-4	NA	NA	TRBJ1-2	TGTGCCAGCAGTTTAGGAGGAATTCCTGGCTACACCTTC	CASSLGGIPGYTF
TRBV5-1	few	TRBD1	TRBJ2-6	TGCGCCAGCAGTTACCTGACAGGGGCTGGGGCCAACGTCCTGACTTTC	CASSYLTGAGANVLTF
TRBV12-3/TRBV12-4	NA	TRBD1	TRBJ1-5	TGTGCCAGCAGGATGGACAGGGGGGGAAGGCAGCCCCAGCATTTT	CASRMDRGGRQPQHF
TRBV11-2	few	TRBD1	TRBJ1-2	TGTGCCAGCAGCTTAGTTACAGGGGTTGTTGGCTACACCTTC	CASSLVTGVVGYTF
TRBV29-1	few	TRBD1	TRBJ1-2	TGCAGCGTTGACCGGACAGGGACTCTCTATGGCTACACCTTC	CSVDRTGTLYGYTF
TRBV6-6	NA	NA	TRBJ2-7	TGTGCCAGCAGTTACGGGGGATCCATGACGGGGTCCTGGGGCAACGAGCAGTACTTC	CASSYGGSMTGSWGNEQYF
TRBV10-3	NA	NA	TRBJ2-7	TGTGCCAGCAGTTACCACGAACATTACAGATTACGATCGCCCAGGGAGCAGTACTTC	CASSYHEHYRLRSPREQYF
TRBV20-1	few	NA	TRBJ2-6	TGCAGTGCTAGTGCAGGGGTCGTGGGGTCTGGGGCCAACGTCCTGACTTTC	CSASAGVVGSGANVLTF
TRBV5-1	few	NA	TRBJ1-6	TGCGCCAGCAGCCAGTGGGGTTCACCCCTCCACTTT	CASSQWGSPLHF
TRBV19	few	NA	TRBJ1-2	TGTGCCAGTAGTATTGGACCGGGACAAATGGGCGAGGGCTACACCTTC	CASSIGPGQMGEGYTF
TRBV2	many	NA	TRBJ1-1	TGTGCCAGGGGTAGCGGGAACACTGAAGCTTTCTTT	CARGSGNTEAFF
TRBV20-1	few	NA	TRBJ1-2	TGCAGTGCTAGACCCTCTTCACAGGGCTATGGCTACACCTTC	CSARPSSQGYGYTF
TRBV25-1	many	NA	TRBJ1-4	TGTGCACCCGGGGCGTACGAAAAACTGTTTTTT	CAPGAYEKLFF
TRBV2	few	NA	TRBJ2-5	TGTGCCAGTGGACGGGAGTCCCAAGAGACCCAGTACTTC	CASGRESQETQYF
TRBV10-3	many	TRBD1	TRBJ1-1	TGTGCCACTACGACAGGGACCAAGAGGACTGAAGCTTTCTTT	CATTTGTKRTEAFF
TRBV20-1	NA	TRBD2	TRBJ2-2	TGCAGTGCCTCTCCGGGACTAGCGGGGGCCTACACCGGGGAGCTGTTTTTT	CSASPGLAGAYTGELFF
TRBV9	NA	TRBD2	TRBJ2-5	TGTGCCAGCAGCGTAGCTAGCGGGAGAACGCAAGAGACCCAGTACTTC	CASSVASGRTQETQYF
TRBV9	few	TRBD1	TRBJ1-6	TGTGCCAGCAGCGCCCTGGGACAGGATTCACCCCTCCACTTT	CASSALGQDSPLHF
TRBV2	few	TRBD1	TRBJ1-1	TGTGCCAGCAGTGAATATAAACAGGGGGCTGAAGCTTTCTTT	CASSEYKQGAEAFF
TRBV13	once	TRBD1	TRBJ1-2	TGTGCCAGCAGCGCACAGGGGGTGGACTATGGCTACACCTTC	CASSAQGVDYGYTF
TRBV9	once	NA	TRBJ1-5	TGTGCCAGCAGCGTGGGTACAGTCAATCAGCCCCAGCATTTT	CASSVGTVNQPQHF
TRBV24-1	NA	NA	TRBJ2-1	TGTGCCACCAGTGATGGATGGAGGACTCGCTCCTACAATGAGCAGTTCTTC	CATSDGWRTRSYNEQFF
TRBV20-1	NA	TRBD1	TRBJ2-7	TGCAGTGCAAGGGACAGGGGGCTAAGGGAGCAGTACTTC	CSARDRGLREQYF